The clone carrying this TCR beta chain appeared many times. Its antigen is unknown. This record belongs to a study of T cells in Graves' hyperthyroidism and ophthalmopathy. Each 10 ml fresh peripheral blood draw supplied the PBMCs. General study points: Most thyroid clonotypes with frequency above 0.001 were detected in blood. Model-based prediction identified ophthalmopathy a median 6.5 months prior to its onset. Ophthalmopathy could be told apart from stable hyperthyroidism with a 13 V-J model.

The V gene lost 10 bases and the J gene lost 3 bases, with 19 bases spanning the gap. This CDR3 is 14 amino acids long. The germline gives CDR1 ENHRY, CDR2 SYGVKD. The investigators amplified TCR beta CDR3 regions from RNA transcripts. The HTBI set primed first-round TCR CDR3 RT-PCR. TCRdb fed the multiplex PCR reads into MiXCR, producing one record per CDR3 protein. Of roughly 330,000 distinct CDR3 sequences in the sample, roughly 17% are singletons; the top ten hold approximately 35%. The specimen was blood. This TCR was sampled from a man under 40 with Graves' hyperthyroidism. The chain couples TRBV10-3 to TRBJ2-7; tentatively, D is TRBD2 (6 bases). As DNA, the CDR3 is TGTGCCACAGGATACGGGCAGGGAGGCTACGAGCAGTACTTC. This gives the protein CATGYGQGGYEQYF.